This TCR beta chain was captured by sequencing in a study of ipilimumab plus nivolumab after autologous stem cell transplantation. Across the study: Both relapsed and primary refractory DLBCL were included. Study-level results: TCR repertoire, Treg phenotype and gut microbiota reportedly support more study of this approach.

The method was immunoSEQ multiplex PCR; TCRdb's version includes in-frame clones alone and lacks a portion of them. The sample holds approximately 84,000 clones, more than 80% seen once. This CDR3 region has 13 residues. The V end lost 1 base, the J end lost 4 bases, and 7 bases lay between the germline ends. Germline CDR1 is SEHNR and CDR2 is FQNEAQ (reference sequence). Checkpoint therapy with ipilimumab 1 mg/kg began 14 to 28 days after transplant. Through week 26, nivolumab 3 mg/kg IV was given weeks 1, 4, 7, 10, then biweekly. Of note for this clone: Its specificity is not known.

The specimen was PBMCs, collected in a trial of ipilimumab plus nivolumab as post-transplant consolidation. The sequence derives from a male donor with diffuse large B-cell lymphoma. The chain carries TRBV7-9 and TRBJ1-2; D unclear. The CDR3 sequence: CASSLGTSYGYTF. CDR3 nucleotides: TGTGCCAGCAGCTTAGGTACATCCTATGGCTACACCTTC.